The clone carrying this TCR beta chain was counted a single time. This sample was included in a study of blood T cell repertoires in COVID-19. Whole-study context: T cells, B-cell-depleted T cells, or PBMCs provided the cDNA or gDNA that served as material.

As handled by the study authors: Estimation of nucleated cell counts was performed using reference gene primer amplification. The repertoire was sequenced with immunoSEQ multiplex PCR; TCRdb's copy has only in-frame clones and lacks some. V and J calls and clone size are copied from that table; D and trimming were computed from the DNA. Among 70,000 to 80,000 clones listed, over 75% were seen once. This receptor was taken from a man aged 45-60 years with acute or convalescent COVID-19. Source material: peripheral blood.

The CDR3 sequence is CASSWRSSGGVSYNEQFF. CDR3 coding DNA: TGTGCCAGCAGCTGGAGGTCTAGCGGGGGGGTCTCCTACAATGAGCAGTTCTTC. The rearrangement links TRBV5-6 to TRBJ2-1, with TRBD2 matching over 12 bases. This CDR3 spans 18 amino acids. Germline V gene data show CDR1 as SGHDT and CDR2 as YYEEEE. Germline trimming cut 3 bases from V and 0 bases from J; bases unmatched to any gene: 7.